The clone carrying this T cell receptor beta chain was detected ten times or more. What it recognizes is unknown. The sample is drawn from a study of T cell repertoires in cytomegalovirus infection. For the study at large: It was the public TCR beta signatures that indicated both CMV infection and matching HLA type.

V lost 5 bases to trimming and J lost 15 bases; unmatched junction nucleotides: 8. CDR3 length equals 11 residues. Germline V gene sequence: CDR1 SNHLY, CDR2 FYNNEI. Using its own MiXCR run on the reads, TCRdb lists one record per CDR3 protein. The profile shows about 27,000 distinct CDR3 sequences, around 20% of them singletons. The sample here was CD8+ T cells from cultured PBMCs, taken from culture after CMV antigen stimulation. This receptor was identified in a human donor in good health (CMV status not recorded). Some clones in this sample may be carry-over from other donors' samples. The chain carries TRBV2 and TRBJ2-3, with 7 bases lining up with TRBD2. CDR3 sequence (DNA): TGTGCCAGCAGTTTGGGCGGGGGAGATTATTTT. Its protein product is CASSLGGGDYF.